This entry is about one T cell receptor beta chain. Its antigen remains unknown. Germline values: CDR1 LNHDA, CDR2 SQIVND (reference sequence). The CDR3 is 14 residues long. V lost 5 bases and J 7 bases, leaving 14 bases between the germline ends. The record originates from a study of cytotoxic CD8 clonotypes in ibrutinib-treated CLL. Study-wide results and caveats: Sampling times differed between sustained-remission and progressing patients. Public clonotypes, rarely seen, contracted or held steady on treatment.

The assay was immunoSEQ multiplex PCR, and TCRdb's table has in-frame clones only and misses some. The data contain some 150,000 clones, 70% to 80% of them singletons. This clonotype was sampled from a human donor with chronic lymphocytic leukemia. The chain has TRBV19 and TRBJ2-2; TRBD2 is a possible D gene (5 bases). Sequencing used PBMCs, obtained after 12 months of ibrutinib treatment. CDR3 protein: CASSLWYGDGELFF. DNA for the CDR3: TGTGCCAGTAGTTTGTGGTACGGGGACGGGGAGCTGTTTTTT.